What follows are 16 T cell receptor beta chains derived from one specimen sequenced in a study of breast tumors, draining lymph nodes, adjacent tissues. TCRdb itself ran the multiplex PCR reads through MiXCR, one entry per CDR3 protein. The data contain roughly 130,000 distinct CDR3 sequences, around 20% of them singletons. Samples came from axillary lymph nodes draining the breast cancer. Sample: axillary lymph node tissue. The receptors derive from a female donor with breast cancer. Some clones in this sample may be carry-over from other donors' samples.

In DNA, the CDR3 is TGTGCCAGCCGAGCGGGAGGGAACACCGGGGAGCTGTTTTTT. This codes for CASRAGGNTGELFF. The chain has TRBV3-1 and TRBJ2-2; 9 bases are shared with TRBD2. The CDR3 length is 14 residues. V dropped 8 bases and J dropped 1; count of bases not matched to a gene: 2. CDR1 and CDR2 (germline): LGHDT, YNNKEL (reference sequence).

This clonotype was counted at least ten times. This chain joins TRBV4-1 and TRBJ1-4; 7 bases align to TRBD1. J was trimmed by 1 base and V by 3 bases; bases with no gene match: 5. CDR1 is MGHRA, CDR2 YSYEKL, per germline. This CDR3 is built from 16 residues. DNA for the CDR3: TGCGCCAGCAGCCAGTCAGGGGGACGAACTAATGAAAAACTGTTTTTT. Residues: CASSQSGGRTNEKLFF.

The rearrangement uses TRBV5-4 and TRBJ2-3, with 9 bases fitting TRBD2. CDR1 and CDR2 (germline): SGHNT, YYREEE (reference sequence). J lost 5 bases, V lost 4 bases, and 11 bases had no gene match. This CDR3 is 16 amino acids long. Here the CDR3 reads CASSMTSGRSVDTQYF. The CDR3 bases are TGTGCCAGCAGCATGACTAGCGGAAGGTCGGTAGATACGCAGTATTTT. The entire variable domain, with the rest obtained from reference TRBV5-4 and TRBJ2-3, is as follows: ETGVTQSPTHLIKTRGQQVTLRCSSQSGHNTVSWYQQALGQGPQFIFQYYREEENGRGNFPPRFSGLQFPNYSSELNVNALELDDSALYLCASSMTSGRSVDTQYFGPGTRLTVL.

This clonotype was counted many times. The chain recombines TRBV7-9 with TRBJ1-4; unclear D gene. Germline lookup yields CDR1 SEHNR and CDR2 FQNEAQ (reference sequence). The CDR3 is 11 amino acids. Trimming stripped 4 bases from V and 8 bases from J, with 5 bases between. The CDR3 is CASSYSEKLFF. Here the CDR3 DNA reads TGTGCCAGCAGCTACTCGGAAAAACTGTTTTTT.

This clonotype was recorded many times. The gene calls are TRBV11-2 and TRBJ2-5; 11 nucleotides match TRBD2. Trimming cost V 1 base and J 2 bases; bases outside gene matches: 6. The length of the CDR3 is 17 residues. Germline assignment: CDR1 SGHAT and CDR2 FQNNGV. For the CDR3, the DNA is TGTGCCAGCAGCTTAGTGCGCAGGACTAGCGGGCAAGAGACCCAGTACTTC. It specifies CASSLVRRTSGQETQYF. Based on the CDR3 plus reference TRBV11-2 and TRBJ2-5, the full variable domain is EAGVAQSPRYKIIEKRQSVAFWCNPISGHATLYWYQQILGQGPKLLIQFQNNGVVDDSQLPKDRFSAERLKGVDSTLKIQPAKLEDSAVYLCASSLVRRTSGQETQYFGPGTRLLVL.

Comment on this clonotype: This may stem from a read error, because a much larger clone lies one nucleotide away. The chain joins TRBV7-2 to TRBJ2-2, with 9 bases aligning to TRBD2. The germline V gene has CDR1 SGHTA and CDR2 FQGNSA. There are 15 residues in the CDR3. The CDR3 nucleotides read TGTGCCAGCAGCTCGGAACTAGCGGGCACCGGGGAGCCGTTTTTT. Its translation is CASSSELAGTGEPFF.

This clonotype was observed many times. The genes are TRBV19 and TRBJ2-6, with D hard to call. Germline assignment: CDR1 LNHDA and CDR2 SQIVND (reference sequence). V was shortened by 10 bases and J by 0 bases, with 13 bases between the two germline ends. The CDR3 runs to 15 residues. CDR3 bases: TGTGCCACTGACCATGGACGCTCTGGGGCCAACGTCCTGACTTTC. Protein: CATDHGRSGANVLTF.

For this clonotype: Since a much larger clone is just one base distant, this may be a read error. DNA of the CDR3: TGTGCCCGCAGACCCCCGCGGGGCACCTACAATGAGCAGTTCTTC. Its protein product is CARRPPRGTYNEQFF. The genes are TRBV7-2 and TRBJ2-1, with D perhaps TRBD2 (6 bases). The CDR3 is made up of 15 amino acids. Per the germline V gene, CDR1 is SGHTA and CDR2 is FQGNSA.

This clonotype has only a few counts. The V and J genes are TRBV6-5 and TRBJ1-4, with D uncertain. V lost 0 bases and J 5 bases, leaving 4 bases between the germline ends. This CDR3 spans 13 amino acids. CDR1 and CDR2 (germline): MNHEY, SVGAGI. CDR3 sequence: CASSYSGNEKLFF. As DNA, the CDR3 is TGTGCCAGCAGTTACTCGGGGAATGAAAAACTGTTTTTT.

With regard to this clonotype: A much more abundant neighbour one base away suggests this may be a read error. This sequence joins TRBV10-2 and TRBJ2-7; no reliable D call. CDR1 is WSHSY and CDR2 is SAAADI in the germline V gene. This CDR3 has 11 residues. CDR3 residues: CASSDPYEQCF. CDR3 nucleotides: TGCGCCAGCAGTGACCCCTACGAGCAGTGCTTC.

V and J are TRBV2 and TRBJ2-3; unclear D gene. The germline CDR1 and CDR2 sequences are SNHLY and FYNNEI. V was pared by 4 bases and J by 0 bases, with 11 bases between. The CDR3 has 15 residues. In DNA form, the CDR3 reads TGTGCCAGCAGTGGGAGCGATAGAAGCACAGATACGCAGTATTTT. Amino acids: CASSGSDRSTDTQYF.

For this clonotype: A much larger clone lies one base from this, so it may be a read error. The V gene is TRBV27, the J gene TRBJ2-7, with D perhaps given as TRBD1 or TRBD2 (5 bases each). Germline CDR1 is MNHEY and CDR2 is SMNVEV (reference sequence). This CDR3 has 15 amino acids. Trimming shortened V by 5 bases and J by 0 bases, and 14 bases separated the two germline ends. DNA for the CDR3: TGTGCCAGCAGTCGGGACGGGGCCAGCTCCTACGAGCAGTACTTC. Its translation: CASSRDGASSYEQYF.

The sample holds many counts of this clonotype. The rearrangement joins TRBV7-9 to TRBJ2-3; D might be TRBD1 (5 bases). The V end was cut by 5 bases, the J end by 0 bases, with 15 bases between. Germline V gene data show CDR1 as SEHNR and CDR2 as FQNEAQ (reference sequence). This CDR3 has 16 amino acids. The CDR3 region is CASSPPGPGSTDTQYF. The CDR3 nucleotides are TGTGCCAGCAGCCCCCCCGGGCCAGGGAGCACAGATACGCAGTATTTT. The whole variable domain, filled in from reference TRBV7-9 and TRBJ2-3, reads DTGVSQNPRHKITKRGQNVTFRCDPISEHNRLYWYRQTLGQGPEFLTYFQNEAQLEKSRLLSDRFSAERPKGSFSTLEIQRTEQGDSAMYLCASSPPGPGSTDTQYFGPGTRLTVL.

This clonotype came up many times. The rearrangement links TRBV7-8 to TRBJ1-4, with 8 bases identical to TRBD1. CDR3 length: 15 amino acids. Germline values: CDR1 SGHVS, CDR2 FQNEAQ. After removal of 2 bases from V and 8 bases from J, the junction contained 7 bases not matched to a gene. The CDR3 loop reads CASSLNRGINEKLFF. For the CDR3, the DNA is TGTGCCAGCAGCTTAAACAGGGGGATAAACGAAAAACTGTTTTTT.

This clonotype was seen repeatedly, ten times or more. The chain has TRBV7-9 and TRBJ1-4, with D uncertain. V was pared by 3 bases and J by 5 bases, with 19 bases between. Looked up from germline, CDR1 is SEHNR and CDR2 is FQNEAQ (reference sequence). There are 17 residues in the CDR3. CDR3 DNA: TGTGCCAGCAGCTTTGAAAGCGACGGAATTGAAAATGAAAAACTGTTTTTT. Encoded protein: CASSFESDGIENEKLFF.

This clonotype was seen ten or more times. V is TRBV29-1 and J is TRBJ2-7; 7 bases are a match to TRBD2. This CDR3 region has 14 residues. With 4 bases clipped from V and 0 bases from J, the junction kept 6 bases outside the gene matches. Germline lookup yields CDR1 SQVTM and CDR2 ANQGSEA. The CDR3 loop reads CSVGSRGGSYEQYF. The DNA of the CDR3 is TGCAGCGTTGGCTCGCGCGGGGGCTCCTACGAGCAGTACTTC.